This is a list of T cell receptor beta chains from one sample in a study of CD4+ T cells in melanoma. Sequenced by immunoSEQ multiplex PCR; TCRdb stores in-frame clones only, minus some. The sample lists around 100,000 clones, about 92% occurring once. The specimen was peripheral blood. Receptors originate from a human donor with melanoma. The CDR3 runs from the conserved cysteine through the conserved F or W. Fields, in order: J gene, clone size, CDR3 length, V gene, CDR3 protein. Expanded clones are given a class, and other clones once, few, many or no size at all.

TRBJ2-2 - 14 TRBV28 CASSLPTNTGELFF
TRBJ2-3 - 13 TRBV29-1 CSAALATTDTQYF
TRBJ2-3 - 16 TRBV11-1 CASSFNVGGGADTQYF
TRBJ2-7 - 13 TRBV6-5 CASSSPSSYEQYF
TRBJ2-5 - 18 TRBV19 CASSSVGQGAIYEETQYF
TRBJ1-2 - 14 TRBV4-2 CASSQGSALYGYTF
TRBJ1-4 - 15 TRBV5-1 CASSPPTGGLEKLFF
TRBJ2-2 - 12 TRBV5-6 CASSQGPGELFF
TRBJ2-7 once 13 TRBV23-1 CASMGSKSHEQYF
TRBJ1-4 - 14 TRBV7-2 CASSQDRFNEKLFF
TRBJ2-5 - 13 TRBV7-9 CASSHRNQETQYF
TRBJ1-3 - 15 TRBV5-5 CASSSETRGGNTIYF
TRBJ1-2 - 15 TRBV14 CASSRIGFPGTGYTF
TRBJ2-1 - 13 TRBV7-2 CASSFGRYNEQFF
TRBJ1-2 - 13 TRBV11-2 CASSPPRGFGYTF
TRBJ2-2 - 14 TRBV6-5 CASNIDRGAGELFF
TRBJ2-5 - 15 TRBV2 CASSEARGNWETQYF
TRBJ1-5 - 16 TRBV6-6 CASSYSVSRVNQPQHF
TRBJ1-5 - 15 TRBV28 CASSPGGEGGFPQHF
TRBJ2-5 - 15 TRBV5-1 CASSLSGTGEETQYF
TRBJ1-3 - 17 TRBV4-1 CASSHGRFTGEGNTIYF
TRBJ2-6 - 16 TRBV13 CASSPQGASGANVLTF
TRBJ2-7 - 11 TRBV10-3 CAISSGYEQYF
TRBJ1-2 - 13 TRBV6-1 CASSELLPYGYTF
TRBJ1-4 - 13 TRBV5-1 CASREGKDEKLFF
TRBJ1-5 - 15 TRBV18 CASNTQGYSNQPQHF
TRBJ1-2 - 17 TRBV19 CASSIENPGADGYGYTF
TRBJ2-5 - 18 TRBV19 CASRAAPGLAGSGETQYF
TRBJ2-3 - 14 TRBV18 CASSPLQGTDTQYF
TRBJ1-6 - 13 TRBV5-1 CASSWDRDSPLHF
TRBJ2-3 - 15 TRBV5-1 CASSLGGPPVDTQYF
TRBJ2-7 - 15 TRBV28 CASSVIGGIAYEQYF
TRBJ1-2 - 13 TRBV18 CASSPGTAYGYTF
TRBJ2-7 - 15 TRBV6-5 CASSYFPGLSYEQYF
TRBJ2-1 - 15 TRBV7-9 CASSAAGGSGNEQFF
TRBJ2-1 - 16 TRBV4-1 CASSQDPAGGNNEQFF
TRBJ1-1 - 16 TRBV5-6 CASSSPGQGLNTEAFF
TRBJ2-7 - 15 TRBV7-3 CASSQQGTSSYEQYF
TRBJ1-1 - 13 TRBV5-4 CANHPPGYTEAFF
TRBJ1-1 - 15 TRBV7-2 CASSLMRGKNTEAFF
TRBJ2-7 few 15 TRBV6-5 CASSYSFVGTYEQYF
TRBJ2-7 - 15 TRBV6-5 CASSYGGGQTYEQYF